Following are 11 T cell receptor beta chains from one sample sequenced in a study of post-analysis software for immune sequencing data. Study-level points and caveats: Relative to controls, patients had a few TRBV segments at higher frequency, with TRBV5-6, TRBV5-1 and TRBV20-1 among these.

These receptors are not linked to any known antigen. Included in the TCR beta cDNA libraries were unique molecular identifiers. Each CDR3 protein gets one entry after TCRdb re-called the PCR reads with MiXCR. The data show 800,000 to 950,000 distinct CDR3 sequences, with about 57% seen just once and approximately 4.4% held by the top ten. Sequences were obtained from blood. The receptors were sampled from a girl aged 10-17 years with multiple sclerosis.

This chain uses TRBV6-1 with TRBJ1-2; tentatively, D is TRBD1 (5 bases). This CDR3 has 12 residues. Trimming pared 1 base from V and 12 bases from J, leaving 12 bases between. Per the germline V gene, CDR1 is MNHNS and CDR2 is SASEGT. CDR3: CASSEGGTYHTF. Written as DNA, the CDR3 is TGTGCCAGCAGTGAAGGGGGGACTTATCACACCTTC.

The chain's CDR3 is CASSLSGQIPTDTQYF. The CDR3 DNA sequence: TGTGCCAGCAGCTTATCGGGACAGATACCCACAGATACGCAGTATTTT. The J gene is TRBJ2-3, the V gene TRBV7-9; 7 bases agree with TRBD1. Germline V gene lookup returns CDR1 SEHNR and CDR2 FQNEAQ (reference sequence). The CDR3 is made up of 16 amino acids. The V gene end was trimmed by 2 bases and the J gene end by 2 bases; junction bases not matched to a gene: 7.

The V call is TRBV20-1, the J call TRBJ2-3; 7 bases are a match to TRBD2. Germline V lookup: CDR1 DFQATT, CDR2 SNEGSKA (reference sequence). There are 15 residues in the CDR3. After removal of 6 bases from V and 3 bases from J, the junction contained 12 bases not matched to a gene. The CDR3 spells CSATQLAVLTDTQYF. Written as DNA, the CDR3 is TGCAGTGCCACTCAGCTAGCGGTTTTGACAGATACGCAGTATTTT.

This clonotype has more than one count but fewer than ten. The CDR3 loop is CASSFLPGHPTNEQFF. The CDR3 coding sequence is TGTGCCAGCAGCTTTTTACCGGGACACCCAACAAATGAGCAGTTCTTC. V usage is TRBV7-9 and J usage is TRBJ2-1; D possibly corresponds to TRBD1 (6 bases). The CDR3 is 16 residues long. Trimming stripped 3 bases from V and 7 bases from J, with 19 bases between. Per the germline V gene, CDR1 is SEHNR and CDR2 is FQNEAQ (reference sequence).

The rearrangement links TRBV15 to TRBJ2-7; no clear D. The CDR3 length is 12 residues. CDR1 is LNHNV, CDR2 YYDKDF, per germline (reference sequence). The germline V and J ends were trimmed by 3 bases and 4 bases, with 7 bases remaining between them. The CDR3 loop reads CATSSRGYEQYF. The CDR3 DNA is TGTGCCACCAGCAGTCGCGGATACGAGCAGTACTTC.

The rearrangement links TRBV6-5 to TRBJ2-1; 10 bases fit TRBD2. Trimming took 5 bases from V and 6 from J; bases not matched to a gene: 10. Looked up from germline, CDR1 is MNHEY and CDR2 is SVGAGI. The CDR3 consists of 16 residues. The CDR3 DNA reads as TGTGCCAGCAGTCCCCACCGGACTAGCGGAGCCAATGAGCAGTTCTTC. It translates to CASSPHRTSGANEQFF.

The count of this clonotype is one. The V and J genes are TRBV3-1 and TRBJ2-6, with D hard to call. The CDR3 sequence is 16 residues long. Germline CDR1 is LGHDT and CDR2 is YNNKEL (reference sequence). Trimming took 4 bases from V and 2 from J, leaving 12 bases between them. The CDR3 region is CASSPPVAPGANVLTF. The CDR3 nucleotides are TGTGCCAGCAGCCCTCCCGTGGCACCTGGGGCCAACGTCCTGACTTTC.

This chain joins TRBV29-1 and TRBJ1-2; D is possibly TRBD1 (5 bases). CDR3 length: 13 residues. Per germline, CDR1 SQVTM and CDR2 ANQGSEA. Trimming took off 1 base at V and 4 bases at J, with 10 bases between the two ends. The CDR3 nucleotides read TGCAGCGTTGAAGGGAACAGGATCTATGGCTACACCTTC. Its translation is CSVEGNRIYGYTF.

The chain links TRBV7-2 to TRBJ2-3; 14 bases match TRBD2. V lost 4 bases to trimming and J lost 0 bases; unmatched junction nucleotides: 6. The CDR3 spans 18 residues. Germline V gene sequence: CDR1 SGHTA, CDR2 FQGNSA. The CDR3 spells CASSYGTSGRFSTDTQYF. In nucleotides, the CDR3 is TGTGCCAGCAGCTACGGGACTAGCGGGAGATTTAGCACAGATACGCAGTATTTT.

This clonotype showed up just once. V and J are TRBV4-2 and TRBJ2-1; 8 nucleotides match TRBD2. The V and J ends lost 1 base and 8 bases, in that order; junction bases with no gene match: 7. Per the germline V gene, CDR1 is LGHNA and CDR2 is YNFKEQ. The CDR3 spans 15 residues. CDR3: CASSQGREVRDEQFF. In nucleotides, the CDR3 is TGTGCCAGCAGCCAAGGGCGGGAGGTACGGGATGAGCAGTTCTTC.

The rearrangement links TRBV20-1 to TRBJ2-3, with unresolved D. This CDR3 spans 11 amino acids. In germline, CDR1 is DFQATT, CDR2 SNEGSKA (reference sequence). Trimming left V 5 bases short and J 8 bases short, with 11 bases between. CDR3 sequence reads: CSALELGTQYF. For the CDR3, the DNA is TGCAGTGCTCTAGAGCTGGGTACGCAGTATTTT.